The 18 T cell receptor beta chains in this list originate from one sample, sequenced in a study of CD8+CD57+ T cells in acquired aplastic anemia. Genomic DNA, the template, was used for profiling of the TCR beta VDJ and CDR3. TCRdb processed the reads anew with MiXCR; each CDR3 protein has one entry. The sample consists of about 420,000 distinct CDR3 sequences, 65% to 75% of them appearing once. Material: sorted CD4+, CD8+, or CD8+CD57+ T cells (not recorded which) from PBMCs. These receptors came from a human donor in good health, serving as a control.

This chain connects TRBV25-1 to TRBJ2-5, with a tentative D call TRBD1 (7 bases). This CDR3 contains 15 residues. Germline V gene sequence: CDR1 MGHDK, CDR2 SYGVNS. Trimming shortened V by 3 bases and J by 5 bases, and 16 bases separated the two germline ends. The CDR3 spells CASSDGQEGLETQYF. CDR3 sequence (DNA): TGTGCCAGCAGTGACGGACAGGAGGGGCTCGAGACCCAGTACTTC.

To note about this clonotype: The missing conserved phenylalanine or tryptophan at the end of this CDR3 makes a read error likely. The limits of the CDR3 on the DNA are not certain, so only TCRdb's listed CDR3 is given. The rearrangement uses TRBV7-2 and TRBJ1-1; the table's D gene call, TRBD1, was not cross checked with the DNA. Per the germline V gene, CDR1 is SGHTA and CDR2 is FQGNSA. Both ends counted, the CDR3 spans 13 residues. The CDR3 region is CASRATEPPYGYT.

This clonotype has a single count. The V and J genes are TRBV9 and TRBJ2-1; D is perhaps TRBD1 (6 bases). This CDR3 region has 16 residues. V was cut by 4 bases and J by 11 bases, with 25 bases left in between. Germline CDR1 SGDLS, CDR2 YYNGEE. The CDR3 reads CASSTTDRRLETQQFF. The CDR3 bases are TGTGCCAGCAGCACCACCGACAGGAGGCTAGAGACCCAGCAGTTCTTC. The full variable domain, its missing parts supplied by reference TRBV9 and TRBJ2-1, is DSGVTQTPKHLITATGQRVTLRCSPRSGDLSVYWYQQSLDQGLQFLIQYYNGEERAKGNILERFSAQQFPDLHSELNLSSLELGDSALYFCASSTTDRRLETQQFFGPGTRLTVL.

V is TRBV5-4 and J is TRBJ1-5, with TRBD1 matching 7 bases. Germline V gene lookup returns CDR1 SGHNT and CDR2 YYREEE (reference sequence). This CDR3 is built from 17 residues. J lost 2 bases, V lost 5 bases, and 13 bases had no gene match. The DNA for the CDR3 is TGTGCCAGCAGAGTAGGGACAGCAGGGATCCGCAATCAGCCCCAGCATTTT. This codes for CASRVGTAGIRNQPQHF. The full variable domain, rest sourced from reference TRBV5-4 and TRBJ1-5, is ETGVTQSPTHLIKTRGQQVTLRCSSQSGHNTVSWYQQALGQGPQFIFQYYREEENGRGNFPPRFSGLQFPNYSSELNVNALELDDSALYLCASRVGTAGIRNQPQHFGDGTRLSIL.

The sample holds many counts of this clonotype. The chain recombines TRBV5-5 with TRBJ2-6; TRBD1 aligns across 11 bases. V was pared by 3 bases and J by 3 bases, with 8 bases of the junction left unmatched. There are 18 residues in the CDR3. Germline assignment: CDR1 SGHKS and CDR2 YYEKEE (reference sequence). CDR3 sequence: CASSSVGQGVVGANVLTF. CDR3 DNA: TGTGCCAGCAGCTCCGTGGGACAGGGGGTAGTTGGGGCCAACGTCCTGACTTTC.

This clonotype was found once. At one boundary the junction diverges from the germline segment, which might be a read error. V gene TRBV7-2 combines with J gene TRBJ2-7; 8 bases match TRBD1. Per the germline V gene, CDR1 is SGHTA and CDR2 is FQGNSA. This CDR3 has 14 residues. The CDR3 bases are TGTGCCAGTAGTAAACCAGGGGGCTCCTACGGGCAGTACTTC. Amino acids: CASSKPGGSYGQYF.

On this clonotype: Germline and junction disagree at one end, which may indicate a read error. V gene TRBV20-1 combines with J gene TRBJ2-5, with 8 bases matching TRBD1. The CDR3 has 14 residues. From germline, CDR1 is DFQATT and CDR2 SNEGSKA (reference sequence). CDR3 amino acids: CRARAPRTGETQYF. CDR3 in DNA: TGCAGAGCTAGAGCGCCTAGGACAGGGGAGACCCAGTACTTC.

This chain joins TRBV9 and TRBJ2-3, with D perhaps matching TRBD1 (5 bases). Germline assignment: CDR1 SGDLS and CDR2 YYNGEE. The V and J ends lost 1 base and 5 bases respectively, with 11 bases between them. The CDR3 has 14 residues. The CDR3 coding sequence is TGTGCCAGCAGCGTACAGGGATATGGAGATACGCAGTATTTT. It yields the protein CASSVQGYGDTQYF.

With regard to this clonotype: This CDR3 is missing its conserved last phenylalanine or tryptophan, likely due to a read error. The V gene is TRBV14, the J gene TRBJ2-7; D may be TRBD1 (5 bases). In germline, CDR1 is SGHDN, CDR2 FVKESK. This CDR3 is 11 amino acids long. Trimming shortened V by 3 bases and J by 7 bases, and 7 bases separated the two germline ends. CDR3 bases: TGTGCCAGCAGCCATGGGGCGGAGCAGTACTAC. This encodes CASSHGAEQYY.

This clonotype was found many times. The chain is built from TRBV13 and TRBJ1-6; perhaps TRBD1 as D (5 bases). The germline V gene has CDR1 PRHDT and CDR2 FYEKMQ (reference sequence). The V end lost 1 base, the J end lost 12 bases, and 13 bases lay between the germline ends. The length of the CDR3 is 14 residues. The DNA of the CDR3 is TGTGCCAGCAGCTTAGCAGGGCGTCCGGGACCCCTCCACTTT. Its protein is CASSLAGRPGPLHF.

This clonotype was seen a handful of times. The rearrangement uses TRBV19 and TRBJ1-2; D gene uncertain. CDR3 length: 13 residues. Trimming took 9 bases from V and 4 from J, leaving 15 bases between them. Germline V CDR1 and CDR2: LNHDA, SQIVND (reference sequence). CDR3 protein: CASNRGWAYGYTF. DNA of the CDR3: TGTGCCAGCAATAGAGGGTGGGCCTATGGCTACACCTTC.

J is TRBJ2-2 and V is TRBV9; a weak D match, TRBD2 (7 bases). Germline CDR1 reads SGDLS; CDR2 reads YYNGEE. The CDR3 is 15 amino acids. Trimming removed 3 bases from V and 15 bases from J, with 24 bases in between. CDR3 loop: CASSAGGFETQYLFF. In nucleotides, the CDR3 is TGTGCCAGCAGCGCGGGGGGCTTTGAGACCCAGTACTTGTTTTTT.

This clonotype came up once. The chain couples TRBV7-8 to TRBJ2-6, with D perhaps TRBD1 (5 bases). With 5 bases removed from V and 16 bases from J, the gap between germline ends came to 27 bases. The CDR3 loop spans 16 amino acids. The germline CDR1 and CDR2 sequences are SGHVS and FQNEAQ. This CDR3 is CASSRGNLGGAKILTF. CDR3 nucleotides: TGTGCCAGCAGCCGCGGCAACCTGGGTGGGGCAAAAATTCTGACTTTC. Combining the CDR3 with reference TRBV7-8 and TRBJ2-6 gives the whole variable domain GAGVSQSPRYKVAKRGQDVALRCDPISGHVSLFWYQQALGQGPEFLTYFQNEAQLDKSGLPSDRFFAERPEGSVSTLKIQRTQQEDSAVYLCASSRGNLGGAKILTFGAGSRLTVL.

As concerns this clonotype: No conserved phenylalanine or tryptophan is present at the end of the CDR3, so a read error is the likely explanation. Because the CDR3's place on the DNA is in doubt, the DNA is left out and the CDR3 is given as listed by TCRdb. V gene TRBV7-8 combines with J gene TRBJ2-7; the D call TRBD1 from the table was never checked on the DNA. Germline V gene lookup returns CDR1 SGHVS and CDR2 FQNEAQ. A total of 14 residues make up the CDR3, ends included. CDR3 sequence reads: CASSFSRQPTPLYL.

In its sample, this clonotype was seen many times. The V gene is TRBV6-5, the J gene TRBJ1-2; 10 bases are a match to TRBD1. Trimming removed 6 bases from V and 4 bases from J; junction bases left unmatched: 11. This CDR3 comprises 16 residues. Germline-derived CDR1 and CDR2 are MNHEY and SVGAGI. CDR3 amino acids: CASSLQTGTGVYGYTF. Written as DNA, the CDR3 is TGTGCCAGCAGCCTACAAACCGGGACAGGGGTCTATGGCTACACCTTC.

J is TRBJ2-7 and V is TRBV12-3 or TRBV12-4; 8 bases line up with TRBD2. This CDR3 has 16 residues. Germline trimming cut 1 base from V and 4 bases from J; bases unmatched to any gene: 9. CDR3 amino acids: CASSLGLAGDGYEQYF. The CDR3 coding sequence is TGTGCCAGCAGTTTAGGTCTAGCGGGCGATGGGTACGAGCAGTACTTC.

This clonotype has more than one count but fewer than ten. This chain links TRBV24-1 with TRBJ1-1; no clear D gene. Trimming cost V 3 bases and J 4 bases, with 8 bases left between them. Germline CDR1 and CDR2: KGHDR and SFDVKD. This CDR3 has 13 amino acids. The CDR3 DNA reads TGTGCCACCAGTGATGGGCCTGCCACTGAAGCTTTCTTT. Amino acids: CATSDGPATEAFF.

This clonotype was seen more than once but under ten times. The genes are TRBV6-2 or TRBV6-3 and TRBJ1-2; 9 bases fit TRBD1. Trimming at V came to 5 bases and at J to 5 bases, leaving 3 bases not matched to a gene. This CDR3 has 13 amino acids. The V gene's germline CDR1 is MNHEY and CDR2 SVGEGT. CDR3 protein: CASSRGTGYGYTF. In DNA form, the CDR3 reads TGTGCCAGCAGTCGGGGGACAGGGTATGGCTACACCTTC.